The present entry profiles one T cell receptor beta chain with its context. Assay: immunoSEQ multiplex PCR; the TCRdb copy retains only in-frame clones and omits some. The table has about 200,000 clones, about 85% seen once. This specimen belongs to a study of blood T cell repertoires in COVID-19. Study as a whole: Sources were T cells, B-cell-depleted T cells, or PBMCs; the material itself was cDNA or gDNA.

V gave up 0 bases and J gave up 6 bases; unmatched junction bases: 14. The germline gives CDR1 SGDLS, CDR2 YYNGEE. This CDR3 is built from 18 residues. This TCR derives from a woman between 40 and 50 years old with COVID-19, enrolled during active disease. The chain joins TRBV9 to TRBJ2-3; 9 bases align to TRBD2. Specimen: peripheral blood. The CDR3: CASSVALSAGGRWDTQYF. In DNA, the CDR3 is TGTGCCAGCAGCGTAGCCCTCTCAGCGGGGGGCCGTTGGGATACGCAGTATTTT.